This T cell receptor beta chain originates from a study of blood T cell repertoires in COVID-19. Method: immunoSEQ multiplex PCR; TCRdb's copy keeps in-frame clones and lacks some. This sample has about 210,000 clones, with roughly nine tenths found just once. V was pared by 10 bases and J by 7 bases, with 5 bases of the junction left unmatched. The CDR3 runs 12 residues. Germline CDR1 SNHLY, CDR2 FYNNEI. Sequenced sample: peripheral blood. This TCR was sampled from a man aged 40-49 years with acute or convalescent COVID-19. This rearrangement joins TRBV2 to TRBJ2-1; 9 positions match TRBD2. The chain's CDR3 is CATREGLNEQFF. CDR3 nucleotide sequence: TGTGCCACGCGGGAGGGCCTAAATGAGCAGTTCTTC.